This is a list of T cell receptor beta chains from one sample in a study of regulatory T cells in long-lasting Graves disease. TCRdb used MiXCR to reprocess the multiplex PCR reads, holding one entry per CDR3 protein. The table has 350,000 to 500,000 distinct CDR3 sequences, roughly 17% seen once. Separately, the same data were catalogued under a study of T cells in Graves' hyperthyroidism and ophthalmopathy.

The specimen was peripheral blood mononuclear cells (PBMCs), collected at new diagnosis, from a patient treated with antithyroid drugs. The receptor set was obtained from a woman under 40 with Graves disease. Both conserved end residues are part of each CDR3. The order of the fields is J gene, V gene, clone size, D gene, CDR3 protein, CDR3 DNA. A D gene is named only where the DNA matches it firmly. A clone size is listed for some rows: how often the clone was seen (once, few, many), or a class if it is expanded.

j_gene: TRBJ1-1
v_gene: TRBV20-1
abundance: -
d_gene: TRBD1
CDR3aa: CSARGGPGQGRLNTEAFF
CDR3nt: TGCAGTGCTAGAGGGGGTCCGGGACAGGGGCGACTGAACACTGAAGCTTTCTTT

j_gene: TRBJ1-1
v_gene: TRBV27
abundance: many
d_gene: -
CDR3aa: CASSLGGPRPEAFF
CDR3nt: TGTGCCAGCAGTTTAGGAGGACCTCGGCCTGAAGCTTTCTTT

j_gene: TRBJ1-1
v_gene: TRBV28
abundance: many
d_gene: -
CDR3aa: CASSLLRGVNTEAFF
CDR3nt: TGTGCCAGCAGTTTATTGCGGGGGGTGAACACTGAAGCTTTCTTT

j_gene: TRBJ2-7
v_gene: TRBV5-6
abundance: few
d_gene: -
CDR3aa: CASSLYGRAYEQYF
CDR3nt: TGTGCCAGCAGCTTGTACGGAAGGGCCTACGAGCAGTACTTC

j_gene: TRBJ2-1
v_gene: TRBV10-2
abundance: -
d_gene: -
CDR3aa: CASTISGGGYNEQFF
CDR3nt: TGCGCCAGCACCATAAGCGGTGGAGGGTACAATGAGCAGTTCTTC

j_gene: TRBJ2-1
v_gene: TRBV29-1
abundance: many
d_gene: -
CDR3aa: CSVAGLSTYNEQFF
CDR3nt: TGCAGCGTTGCCGGACTGTCCACCTACAATGAGCAGTTCTTC

j_gene: TRBJ2-7
v_gene: TRBV7-2
abundance: many
d_gene: -
CDR3aa: CASSLRAREAKIHEQYF
CDR3nt: TGTGCCAGCAGCTTAAGGGCCAGGGAGGCGAAAATCCACGAGCAGTACTTC

j_gene: TRBJ1-3
v_gene: TRBV5-1
abundance: -
d_gene: -
CDR3aa: CASSLAGNFENTIYF
CDR3nt: TGCGCCAGCAGCTTGGCGGGGAACTTTGAAAACACCATATATTTT

j_gene: TRBJ2-1
v_gene: TRBV19
abundance: -
d_gene: -
CDR3aa: CASNRGTAANNEQFF
CDR3nt: TGTGCCAGTAATCGGGGGACAGCCGCCAACAATGAGCAGTTCTTC

j_gene: TRBJ2-7
v_gene: TRBV7-9
abundance: few
d_gene: TRBD1
CDR3aa: CASSPWPSGGNNYEQYF
CDR3nt: TGTGCCAGCAGCCCCTGGCCATCAGGGGGCAATAACTACGAGCAGTACTTC

j_gene: TRBJ2-1
v_gene: TRBV2
abundance: many
d_gene: TRBD2
CDR3aa: CASSEGRDYYNEQFF
CDR3nt: TGTGCCAGCAGTGAAGGCCGGGACTATTACAATGAGCAGTTCTTC

j_gene: TRBJ2-3
v_gene: TRBV20-1
abundance: -
d_gene: TRBD2
CDR3aa: CSARKGGLAGAPTDTQYF
CDR3nt: TGCAGTGCTCGGAAAGGGGGGCTAGCGGGAGCCCCCACAGATACGCAGTATTTT

j_gene: TRBJ1-1
v_gene: TRBV2
abundance: -
d_gene: -
CDR3aa: CASGGDTEAFF
CDR3nt: TGTGCCAGCGGGGGTGACACGGAAGCTTTCTTT

j_gene: TRBJ1-2
v_gene: TRBV27
abundance: many
d_gene: -
CDR3aa: CASSLSSGALSGYTF
CDR3nt: TGTGCCAGCAGTTTATCTTCAGGGGCTCTATCGGGCTACACCTTC

j_gene: TRBJ2-2
v_gene: TRBV11-2
abundance: -
d_gene: TRBD2
CDR3aa: CASSFGGTSGTYTGELFF
CDR3nt: TGTGCCAGCAGCTTTGGTGGGACTAGCGGGACCTACACCGGGGAGCTGTTTTTT

j_gene: TRBJ2-1
v_gene: TRBV5-1
abundance: many
d_gene: TRBD2
CDR3aa: CASSLLSGSMGNEQFF
CDR3nt: TGCGCCAGCAGCTTGCTTAGCGGGAGTATGGGCAATGAGCAGTTCTTC

j_gene: TRBJ2-2
v_gene: TRBV15
abundance: few
d_gene: TRBD2
CDR3aa: CATSRDPGGLAGANGELFF
CDR3nt: TGTGCCACCAGCAGAGACCCGGGGGGACTAGCGGGAGCTAACGGGGAGCTGTTTTTT

j_gene: TRBJ2-1
v_gene: TRBV28
abundance: many
d_gene: TRBD2
CDR3aa: CASSSPEREPYNEQFF
CDR3nt: TGTGCCAGCAGCTCCCCCGAGCGGGAGCCCTACAATGAGCAGTTCTTC

j_gene: TRBJ2-2
v_gene: TRBV7-2
abundance: many
d_gene: -
CDR3aa: CASSLGLLTGELFF
CDR3nt: TGTGCCAGCAGCTTAGGGTTACTAACCGGGGAGCTGTTTTTT

j_gene: TRBJ1-1
v_gene: TRBV30
abundance: many
d_gene: -
CDR3aa: CAWIGYTEAFF
CDR3nt: TGTGCCTGGATCGGCTACACTGAAGCTTTCTTT

j_gene: TRBJ2-7
v_gene: TRBV12-3/TRBV12-4
abundance: many
d_gene: TRBD2
CDR3aa: CASSLGTSGRREQYF
CDR3nt: TGTGCCAGCAGTTTAGGGACTAGCGGGAGACGGGAGCAGTACTTC

j_gene: TRBJ2-1
v_gene: TRBV6-2/TRBV6-3
abundance: many
d_gene: TRBD2
CDR3aa: CASRGKGGRNEQFF
CDR3nt: TGTGCCAGCAGGGGAAAGGGAGGGAGGAATGAGCAGTTCTTC

j_gene: TRBJ2-5
v_gene: TRBV7-9
abundance: many
d_gene: TRBD1
CDR3aa: CASTKPDRGRGQETQYF
CDR3nt: TGTGCCAGTACTAAGCCGGACAGGGGACGAGGCCAAGAGACCCAGTACTTC

j_gene: TRBJ2-2
v_gene: TRBV27
abundance: -
d_gene: -
CDR3aa: CASSLSPDSAGELFF
CDR3nt: TGTGCCAGCAGTTTATCACCCGACAGCGCCGGGGAGCTGTTTTTT

j_gene: TRBJ2-1
v_gene: TRBV7-9
abundance: few
d_gene: TRBD1
CDR3aa: CASSRDRHTYNEQFF
CDR3nt: TGTGCCAGCAGCCGGGACAGGCACACCTACAATGAGCAGTTCTTC

j_gene: TRBJ1-6
v_gene: TRBV9
abundance: few
d_gene: TRBD1
CDR3aa: CASSPRASTGGLNSPLHF
CDR3nt: TGTGCCAGCAGCCCGAGGGCCTCTACAGGGGGCTTAAATTCACCCCTCCACTTT

j_gene: TRBJ2-5
v_gene: TRBV24-1
abundance: few
d_gene: -
CDR3aa: CATSDIRGAETQYF
CDR3nt: TGTGCCACCAGTGATATTAGGGGCGCGGAGACCCAGTACTTC

j_gene: TRBJ2-1
v_gene: TRBV4-3
abundance: -
d_gene: -
CDR3aa: CASSHPGSPNEQFF
CDR3nt: TGCGCCAGCAGCCACCCTGGGTCACCAAATGAGCAGTTCTTC

j_gene: TRBJ1-2
v_gene: TRBV28
abundance: many
d_gene: TRBD1
CDR3aa: CASSGTGGGSYGYTF
CDR3nt: TGTGCCAGCAGTGGGACAGGGGGCGGGAGTTATGGCTACACCTTC

j_gene: TRBJ2-5
v_gene: TRBV12-3/TRBV12-4
abundance: many
d_gene: -
CDR3aa: CASSFRGRRETQYF
CDR3nt: TGTGCCAGCAGTTTCCGGGGGCGGCGGGAGACCCAGTACTTC

j_gene: TRBJ2-4
v_gene: TRBV15
abundance: -
d_gene: TRBD1
CDR3aa: CATSRPSGTGVYIQYF
CDR3nt: TGTGCCACCAGCAGACCCTCCGGGACAGGGGTATACATTCAGTACTTC

j_gene: TRBJ2-3
v_gene: TRBV11-2
abundance: many
d_gene: TRBD2
CDR3aa: CASRLRLAGAPDTQYF
CDR3nt: TGTGCCAGCCGACTACGACTAGCGGGTGCCCCAGATACGCAGTATTTT

j_gene: TRBJ2-5
v_gene: TRBV18
abundance: few
d_gene: -
CDR3aa: CASSPPSLQETQYF
CDR3nt: TGTGCCAGCTCACCACCGTCGTTACAAGAGACCCAGTACTTC

j_gene: TRBJ1-6
v_gene: TRBV7-9
abundance: few
d_gene: -
CDR3aa: CASSRRESGSYNSPLHF
CDR3nt: TGTGCCAGCAGCCGACGAGAGAGTGGCTCCTATAATTCACCCCTCCACTTT

j_gene: TRBJ1-1
v_gene: TRBV11-2
abundance: many
d_gene: -
CDR3aa: CASSALGENTEAFF
CDR3nt: TGTGCCAGCTCCGCACTAGGGGAGAACACTGAAGCTTTCTTT

j_gene: TRBJ1-6
v_gene: TRBV5-1
abundance: -
d_gene: TRBD1
CDR3aa: CASSFRDRDYSPLHF
CDR3nt: TGCGCCAGCAGCTTCCGGGACAGGGATTATTCACCCCTCCACTTT

j_gene: TRBJ2-3
v_gene: TRBV7-2
abundance: many
d_gene: -
CDR3aa: CASSLGVGGDTQYF
CDR3nt: TGTGCCAGCAGCTTAGGAGTTGGGGGAGATACGCAGTATTTT

j_gene: TRBJ2-7
v_gene: TRBV27
abundance: many
d_gene: -
CDR3aa: CASSLGGLQYF
CDR3nt: TGTGCCAGCAGTTTAGGCGGGTTACAGTACTTC

j_gene: TRBJ2-4
v_gene: TRBV19
abundance: few
d_gene: TRBD2
CDR3aa: CASSIPGLAGGPAKNIQYF
CDR3nt: TGTGCCAGTAGTATTCCGGGACTAGCGGGAGGGCCGGCCAAAAACATTCAGTACTTC

j_gene: TRBJ2-1
v_gene: TRBV25-1
abundance: -
d_gene: TRBD2
CDR3aa: CASSGWTSGRNEQFF
CDR3nt: TGTGCCAGCAGTGGGTGGACTAGCGGGAGGAATGAGCAGTTCTTC

j_gene: TRBJ2-3
v_gene: TRBV14
abundance: -
d_gene: -
CDR3aa: CASSTPIADTQYF
CDR3nt: TGTGCCAGCAGCACACCCATCGCAGATACGCAGTATTTT

j_gene: TRBJ2-3
v_gene: TRBV10-3
abundance: few
d_gene: -
CDR3aa: CATGVGGFKARTDTQYF
CDR3nt: TGTGCCACCGGGGTTGGGGGATTTAAGGCACGCACAGATACGCAGTATTTT

j_gene: TRBJ1-5
v_gene: TRBV18
abundance: many
d_gene: -
CDR3aa: CASSLGSSNQPQHF
CDR3nt: TGTGCCAGCAGCTTAGGAAGTAGCAATCAGCCCCAGCATTTT

j_gene: TRBJ2-7
v_gene: TRBV28
abundance: many
d_gene: TRBD1
CDR3aa: CASRDRSSYEQYF
CDR3nt: TGTGCCAGCCGGGACAGGAGCTCCTACGAGCAGTACTTC

j_gene: TRBJ1-4
v_gene: TRBV5-1
abundance: many
d_gene: TRBD1
CDR3aa: CASSSSQGPQEKLFF
CDR3nt: TGCGCCAGCAGCTCATCACAGGGGCCTCAGGAAAAACTGTTTTTT

j_gene: TRBJ1-2
v_gene: TRBV19
abundance: -
d_gene: -
CDR3aa: CASSWQEPFYGYTF
CDR3nt: TGTGCCAGTAGTTGGCAGGAACCGTTCTATGGCTACACCTTC

j_gene: TRBJ2-1
v_gene: TRBV27
abundance: few
d_gene: -
CDR3aa: CASSLRASSYNEQFF
CDR3nt: TGTGCCAGCAGTTTACGCGCGAGCTCCTACAATGAGCAGTTCTTC

j_gene: TRBJ2-7
v_gene: TRBV27
abundance: many
d_gene: -
CDR3aa: CASSLAGGKQYF
CDR3nt: TGTGCCAGCAGTTTAGCGGGTGGAAAGCAGTACTTC

j_gene: TRBJ2-2
v_gene: TRBV7-3
abundance: -
d_gene: -
CDR3aa: CASSLRRVHGRHTGELFF
CDR3nt: TGTGCCAGCAGCTTAAGGAGGGTCCACGGGAGACACACCGGGGAGCTGTTTTTT

j_gene: TRBJ2-5
v_gene: TRBV11-2
abundance: many
d_gene: -
CDR3aa: CASSVRDNQETQYF
CDR3nt: TGTGCCAGCAGCGTCCGGGACAACCAAGAGACCCAGTACTTC

j_gene: TRBJ2-1
v_gene: TRBV6-1
abundance: many
d_gene: -
CDR3aa: CASSDLPGLSNEQFF
CDR3nt: TGTGCCAGCAGTGATCTTCCGGGTCTTAGCAATGAGCAGTTCTTC